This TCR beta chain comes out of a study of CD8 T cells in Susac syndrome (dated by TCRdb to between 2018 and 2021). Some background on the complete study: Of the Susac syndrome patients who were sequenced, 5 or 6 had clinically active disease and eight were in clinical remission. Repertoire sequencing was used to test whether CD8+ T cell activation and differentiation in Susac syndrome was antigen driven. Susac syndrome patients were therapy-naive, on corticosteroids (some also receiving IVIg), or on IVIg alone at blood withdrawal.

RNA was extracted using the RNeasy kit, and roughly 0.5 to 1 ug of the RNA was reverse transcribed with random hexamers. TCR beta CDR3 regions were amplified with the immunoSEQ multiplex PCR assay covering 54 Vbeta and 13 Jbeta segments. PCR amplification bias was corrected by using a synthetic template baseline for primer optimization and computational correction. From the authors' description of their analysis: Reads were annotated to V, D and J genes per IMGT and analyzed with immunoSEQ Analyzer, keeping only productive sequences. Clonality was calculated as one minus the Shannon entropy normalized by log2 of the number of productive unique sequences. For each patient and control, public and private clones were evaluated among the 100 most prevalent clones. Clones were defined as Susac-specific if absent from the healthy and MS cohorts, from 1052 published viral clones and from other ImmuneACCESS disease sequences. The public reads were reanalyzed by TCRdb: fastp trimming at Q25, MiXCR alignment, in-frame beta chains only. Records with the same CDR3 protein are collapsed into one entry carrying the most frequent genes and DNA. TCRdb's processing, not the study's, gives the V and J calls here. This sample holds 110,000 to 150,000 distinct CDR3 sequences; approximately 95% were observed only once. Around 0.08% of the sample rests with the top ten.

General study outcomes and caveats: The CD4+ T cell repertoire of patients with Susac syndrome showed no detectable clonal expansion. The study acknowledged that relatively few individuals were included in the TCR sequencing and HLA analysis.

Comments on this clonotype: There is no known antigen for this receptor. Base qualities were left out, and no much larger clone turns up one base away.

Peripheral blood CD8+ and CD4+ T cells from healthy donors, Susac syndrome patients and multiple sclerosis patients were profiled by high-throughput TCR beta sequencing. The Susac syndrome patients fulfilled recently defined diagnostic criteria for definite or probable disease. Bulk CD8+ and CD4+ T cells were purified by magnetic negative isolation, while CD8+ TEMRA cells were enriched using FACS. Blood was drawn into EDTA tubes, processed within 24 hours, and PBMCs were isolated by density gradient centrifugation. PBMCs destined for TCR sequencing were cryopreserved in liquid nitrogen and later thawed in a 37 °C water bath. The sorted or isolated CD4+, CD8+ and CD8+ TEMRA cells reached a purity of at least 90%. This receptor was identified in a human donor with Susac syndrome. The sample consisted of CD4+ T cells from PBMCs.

Here is the DNA: TGCGCCAGCAGCCAAGATCCGTCAGGGGGCCATCAGCCCCAGCATTTT. This is translated as CASSQDPSGGHQPQHF. The chain is assembled from TRBV4-1 and TRBJ1-5; TRBD1 aligns with 8 central bases. Spanning cysteine to phenylalanine, the CDR3 consists of 16 amino acids. Left in the record is the CDR3 DNA by itself, 48 bases read in frame from the first base. Reading the germline V gene gives CDR1 MGHRA and CDR2 YSYEKL. Trimming takes 0 bases off V and 5 bases off J; junction bases not matched to a gene: 6.